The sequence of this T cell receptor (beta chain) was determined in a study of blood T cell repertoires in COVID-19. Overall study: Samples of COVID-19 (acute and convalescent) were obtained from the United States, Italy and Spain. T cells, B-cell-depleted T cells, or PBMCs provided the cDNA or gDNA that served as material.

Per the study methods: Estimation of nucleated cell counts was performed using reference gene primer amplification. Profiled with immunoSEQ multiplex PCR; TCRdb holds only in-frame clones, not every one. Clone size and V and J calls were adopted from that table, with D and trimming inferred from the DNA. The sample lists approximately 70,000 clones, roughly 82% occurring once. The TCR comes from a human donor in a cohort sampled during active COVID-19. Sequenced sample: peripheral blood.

This CDR3 reads CASSTPLTTNEKLFF. CDR3 sequence (DNA): TGTGCCAGCAGTACCCCCCTAACAACTAATGAAAAACTGTTTTTT. The genes are TRBV6-6 and TRBJ1-4; D is ambiguous. The V and J ends lost 5 bases and 0 bases respectively, with 10 bases between them. The CDR3 has 15 residues. The germline V gene encodes CDR1 MNHNY and CDR2 SVGAGI (reference sequence).